What follows are 28 T cell receptor beta chains derived from one specimen sequenced in a study of cytomegalovirus exposure and HLA in healthy donors. PCR amplification relied on 60 Vbeta primers (plus 13 Jbeta primers). Assay: immunoSEQ multiplex PCR; the TCRdb copy retains only in-frame clones and omits some. The sample lists about 280,000 clones; 80% to 90% were seen once. The specimen was PBMCs. The origin of the receptors is a woman aged 18-35 years in good health and CMV-seronegative.

Only one count was recorded for this clone. The rearrangement joins TRBV5-1 to TRBJ2-3, with TRBD2 as a possible D gene (7 bases). Trimming cost V 2 bases and J 2 bases, with 21 bases left between them. The CDR3 has 18 amino acids. Germline loops: CDR1 SGHRS, CDR2 YFSETQ. CDR3 region: CASSLQKGGQRPTDTQYF. As DNA, the CDR3 is TGCGCCAGCAGCTTACAAAAGGGGGGGCAGAGACCCACAGATACGCAGTATTTT.

This chain connects TRBV29-1 to TRBJ1-1; D gene ambiguous. Trimming took off 4 bases at V and 11 bases at J, with 17 bases between the two ends. Germline values: CDR1 SQVTM, CDR2 ANQGSEA. The CDR3 totals 12 residues. The CDR3 loop reads CSVAEGSLGAFF. The CDR3 bases are TGCAGCGTTGCTGAGGGCAGCCTTGGGGCTTTCTTT.

This sequence joins TRBV6-1 and TRBJ2-1, with 7 bases aligning to TRBD2. This CDR3 is 14 amino acids long. Germline lookup yields CDR1 MNHNS and CDR2 SASEGT. With 5 bases clipped from V and 6 bases from J, the junction kept 7 bases outside the gene matches. Written as DNA, the CDR3 is TGTGCCAGCAGTAGGAGCGGGGCTTTCAATGAGCAGTTCTTC. It codes for CASSRSGAFNEQFF.

The rearrangement uses TRBV9 and TRBJ1-5; 8 bases agree with TRBD1. CDR1 and CDR2 (germline): SGDLS, YYNGEE. There are 15 residues in the CDR3. Trimming at V came to 0 bases and at J to 5 bases, leaving 4 bases not matched to a gene. CDR3 sequence reads: CASSVGAGGDQPQHF. For the CDR3, the DNA is TGTGCCAGCAGCGTAGGGGCAGGGGGCGATCAGCCCCAGCATTTT.

This clone was seen only once. The CDR3 loop is CASSFRGLDGYTF. CDR3 nucleotides: TGTGCCAGCAGTTTCCGGGGGTTAGATGGCTACACCTTC. The chain couples TRBV28 to TRBJ1-2, with D maybe TRBD1 (5 bases). CDR1 is MDHEN, CDR2 SYDVKM, per germline. Trimming removed 3 bases from V and 6 bases from J, with 11 bases in between. The CDR3 runs 13 residues.

J is TRBJ2-5 and V is TRBV5-1; a weak D match, TRBD1 (6 bases). This CDR3 is built from 13 residues. Trimming took 7 bases from V and 0 from J, leaving 10 bases between them. CDR1 and CDR2 (germline): SGHRS, YFSETQ. Here the CDR3 DNA reads TGCGCCAGCGGGGGCCTAAACCAAGAGACCCAGTACTTC. As protein: CASGGLNQETQYF.

The V gene is TRBV28, the J gene TRBJ1-1; weak D call: TRBD1 (5 bases). Germline V lookup: CDR1 MDHEN, CDR2 SYDVKM. Trimming took off 5 bases at V and 4 bases at J, with 23 bases between the two ends. The CDR3 is made up of 17 amino acids. The CDR3 DNA follows: TGTGCCAGCAGTCCTCAGAGCGGGGCCCCGGGGGGCACTGAAGCTTTCTTT. Protein: CASSPQSGAPGGTEAFF.

The chain employs TRBV18 and TRBJ1-2; 7 nucleotides match TRBD1. This CDR3 has 15 amino acids. The ends lost 5 bases at V and 4 bases at J; junction bases unmatched: 10. Germline V gene data show CDR1 as KGHSH and CDR2 as LQKENI. CDR3 DNA: TGTGCCAGCTCAGCTGGACAGGACTCAGGCTATGGCTACACCTTC. Protein sequence: CASSAGQDSGYGYTF.

J is TRBJ2-1 and V is TRBV2, with 7 bases that match TRBD2. Germline CDR1 and CDR2: SNHLY and FYNNEI. CDR3 length equals 16 residues. V was clipped by 3 bases and J by 3 bases; unmatched bases: 8. The CDR3 nucleotides read TGTGCCAGCAGTGAGAGGGCGGGACTATTCTACAATGAGCAGTTCTTC. It translates to CASSERAGLFYNEQFF.

J is TRBJ2-7 and V is TRBV5-1, with TRBD1 matching over 7 bases. This CDR3 comprises 16 residues. CDR1 and CDR2 (germline): SGHRS, YFSETQ. Losses at the gene ends were 4 bases for V and 0 bases for J; bases not matched to a gene: 10. The CDR3 protein is CASSPLPGQSSYEQYF. The CDR3 DNA sequence: TGCGCCAGCAGCCCGTTGCCGGGACAGAGCTCCTACGAGCAGTACTTC.

V and J are TRBV23-1 and TRBJ1-1; 12 nucleotides agree with TRBD1. TRBV23-1 is labeled an ORF, and its function is uncertain. This CDR3 spans 21 amino acids. V gave up 0 bases and J gave up 0 bases; unmatched junction bases: 14. The chain's CDR3 is CASSQSGTGGWGQPMNTEAFF. For the CDR3, the DNA is TGCGCCAGCAGTCAATCCGGGACAGGGGGCTGGGGCCAGCCTATGAACACTGAAGCTTTCTTT.

In this sample, this clone turned up a few times. The chain is built from TRBV23-1 and TRBJ1-1, with D possibly matching TRBD1 (5 bases). TRBV23-1 qualifies as an ORF whose function is uncertain. V dropped 2 bases and J dropped 3 bases, with 16 bases sitting between them. CDR3 size: 16 residues. This CDR3 is CASSQGRTGADTEAFF. In DNA form, the CDR3 reads TGCGCCAGCAGTCAAGGTCGCACAGGTGCGGACACTGAAGCTTTCTTT.

The chain recombines TRBV9 with TRBJ1-1; D not certain. From germline, CDR1 is SGDLS and CDR2 YYNGEE. Trimming took 2 bases from V and 6 from J, leaving 14 bases between them. CDR3 length: 14 residues. The chain's CDR3 is CASSVLSGVSEAFF. The CDR3 coding sequence is TGTGCCAGCAGCGTGTTAAGTGGAGTCTCTGAAGCTTTCTTT.

V usage is TRBV29-1 and J usage is TRBJ2-5; TRBD1 agrees at 7 bases. TRBJ2-7 matches the DNA end more closely, so the J call is doubtful. Per germline, CDR1 SQVTM and CDR2 ANQGSEA. There are 14 residues in the CDR3. CDR3: CSVEFRDRLYEQYF. The CDR3 region has the DNA TGCAGCGTTGAGTTCCGGGACAGATTGTACGAGCAGTACTTC.

The chain employs TRBV6-5 and TRBJ2-1; tentative D call: TRBD1 (6 bases). This CDR3 has 15 residues. Germline V CDR1 and CDR2: MNHEY, SVGAGI. V was pared by 5 bases and J by 4 bases, with 15 bases between. The CDR3 spells CASSPLGTPYNEQFF. The CDR3 DNA reads as TGTGCCAGCAGTCCTCTGGGGACACCTTACAATGAGCAGTTCTTC.

The V gene is TRBV15, the J gene TRBJ1-6, with a possible D match to TRBD1 (6 bases). With 2 bases removed from V and 0 bases from J, the gap between germline ends came to 11 bases. The CDR3 runs to 17 residues. Germline CDR1 LNHNV, CDR2 YYDKDF (reference sequence). CDR3 in amino acids: CATSRNRAGSYNSPLHF. The CDR3 DNA reads as TGTGCCACCAGCAGAAACAGGGCTGGCTCCTATAATTCACCCCTCCACTTT.

The CDR3 region is CASSVAGLGEKLFF. CDR3 nucleotides: TGTGCCAGCAGCGTAGCAGGGTTGGGGGAAAAACTGTTTTTT. The J gene is TRBJ1-4, the V gene TRBV9, with TRBD1 as a possible D gene (5 bases). CDR1 SGDLS and CDR2 YYNGEE come from the germline V gene. This CDR3 is built from 14 residues. V was shortened by 0 bases and J by 8 bases, with 11 bases between the two germline ends.

The chain recombines TRBV2 with TRBJ2-7, with TRBD1 matching over 7 bases. Germline V gives CDR1 SNHLY, CDR2 FYNNEI. The V gene end was trimmed by 7 bases and the J gene end by 0 bases; junction bases not matched to a gene: 3. This CDR3 is built from 13 residues. CDR3 residues: CASTGTASYEQYF. CDR3 sequence (DNA): TGTGCCAGCACCGGGACAGCCTCCTACGAGCAGTACTTC.

The rearrangement uses TRBV28 and TRBJ2-7; 7 bases fit TRBD1. The CDR3 has 13 residues. The germline V gene encodes CDR1 MDHEN and CDR2 SYDVKM. Trimming cost V 8 bases and J 1 base; bases outside gene matches: 5. The CDR3 coding sequence is TGTGCCAGCGTACAGGGGTCTTCCTACGAGCAGTACTTC. It is translated as CASVQGSSYEQYF.

V is TRBV4-1 and J is TRBJ2-7, with 14 nucleotides matching TRBD2. The CDR3 is 18 residues long. CDR1 and CDR2 (germline): MGHRA, YSYEKL. Losses at the gene ends were 1 base for V and 0 bases for J; bases not matched to a gene: 5. The CDR3 here is CASSQGTSGGTNSYEQYF. The CDR3 DNA follows: TGCGCCAGCAGCCAAGGGACTAGCGGGGGGACGAACTCCTACGAGCAGTACTTC.

The table lists this clone with a few counts. This chain links TRBV4-1 with TRBJ2-7, with TRBD1 as a possible D gene (6 bases). Germline V CDR1 and CDR2: MGHRA, YSYEKL. The CDR3 loop spans 14 amino acids. V was pared by 1 base and J by 1 base, with 8 bases between. Written as DNA, the CDR3 is TGCGCCAGCAGCCAAGGACAGGTATCCTACGAGCAGTACTTC. Amino acid sequence: CASSQGQVSYEQYF.

This rearrangement joins TRBV6-5 to TRBJ1-5; D gene ambiguous. From germline, CDR1 is MNHEY and CDR2 SVGAGI. The V end lost 5 bases, the J end lost 5 bases, and 10 bases lay between the germline ends. The CDR3 loop spans 13 amino acids. In DNA form, the CDR3 reads TGTGCCAGCAGTCGGTCAACAGATCAGCCCCAGCATTTT. It codes for CASSRSTDQPQHF.

The rearrangement links TRBV11-3 to TRBJ2-3, with 11 bases matching TRBD2. This CDR3 has 16 residues. Per the germline V gene, CDR1 is SGHNT and CDR2 is YENEEA. J gave up 6 bases and V 6 bases, and 11 bases lay outside the gene matches. The CDR3 loop is CASSPRTSGSWDTQYF. The CDR3 DNA reads as TGTGCCAGCAGTCCAAGGACTAGCGGGTCTTGGGATACGCAGTATTTT.

J is TRBJ2-3 and V is TRBV30; 15 bases fit TRBD2. Germline values: CDR1 GTSNPN, CDR2 SVGIG (reference sequence). Unmatched junction bases numbered 8, after V lost 5 bases and J lost 8 bases. The CDR3 extends over 15 amino acids. DNA for the CDR3: TGTGCCTGGCAGGGGACTAGCGGGGGGCCGGCTACGCAGTATTTT. Translating gives CAWQGTSGGPATQYF.

This clone was seen just once. This chain connects TRBV6-5 to TRBJ1-2; D is uncertain. Trimming took off 8 bases at V and 8 bases at J, with 15 bases between the two ends. Germline V gene lookup returns CDR1 MNHEY and CDR2 SVGAGI. The CDR3 has 12 residues. The CDR3 DNA reads TGTGCCAGCTCTGAAACTATGGTCGGCTACACCTTC. Residues: CASSETMVGYTF.

V and J are TRBV11-3 and TRBJ2-1; weak D call: TRBD1 (6 bases). The germline gives CDR1 SGHNT, CDR2 YENEEA. The CDR3 has 15 amino acids. The germline V and J ends were trimmed by 5 bases and 7 bases, with 18 bases remaining between them. CDR3 coding DNA: TGTGCCAGCAGCCGTACAGGGTTGAGGACGAATGAGCAGTTCTTC. Translating it yields CASSRTGLRTNEQFF. The full variable domain, with the rest looked up from reference TRBV11-3 and TRBJ2-1, is EAGVVQSPRYKIIEKKQPVAFWCNPISGHNTLYWYLQNLGQGPELLIRYENEEAVDDSQLPKDRFSAERLKGVDSTLKIQPAELGDSAVYLCASSRTGLRTNEQFFGPGTRLTVL.

The V and J genes are TRBV5-1 and TRBJ1-2, with 7 positions matching TRBD1. V lost 4 bases and J lost 4; bases outside the gene matches: 7. The CDR3 covers 14 residues. Germline CDR1 is SGHRS and CDR2 is YFSETQ. Here the CDR3 DNA reads TGCGCCAGCAGCCCCGGGACAGCGGTCTATGGCTACACCTTC. Encoded protein: CASSPGTAVYGYTF.

The chain links TRBV19 to TRBJ1-2, with 9 bases fitting TRBD1. J was trimmed by 5 bases and V by 5 bases; bases with no gene match: 9. The germline V gene has CDR1 LNHDA and CDR2 SQIVND (reference sequence). CDR3 size: 15 residues. This CDR3 is CASSFHDRGGYGYTF. The CDR3 DNA is TGTGCCAGTAGTTTCCACGACAGGGGGGGTTATGGCTACACCTTC.